The rows below give T cell receptor beta chains drawn from one sample of a study of T cell responses to AZD1222 COVID-19 vaccine. This table comes from immunoSEQ multiplex PCR, and its TCRdb copy is limited to in-frame clones, with some not included. The profile covers 80,000 to 100,000 clones, with 88% appearing a single time and around 5.8% taken by the ten largest. The sequencing used peripheral blood, collected on day 0 of AZD1222 vaccination. The receptors here all came from an adult in good health. CDR3s include the opening cysteine and the closing phenylalanine or tryptophan. The order of the fields is V gene, clone size, D gene, J gene, CDR3 DNA, CDR3 protein. A D gene is named only where the DNA matches it firmly. Clone sizes are given selectively: once, few, many, or a class where the clone is expanded.

>TRBV4-1|.|.|TRBJ2-3
TGCGCCAGCAGCCACGTCGGGGATACGCAGTATTTT
CASSHVGDTQYF
>TRBV11-3|.|.|TRBJ2-2
TGTGCCAGCAGCCCTAATGTAGGCGGGGAGCTGTTTTTT
CASSPNVGGELFF
>TRBV4-1|.|TRBD1|TRBJ1-2
TGCGCCAGCAGCCCCCGCCTCGACAGGGGCTATGGCTACACCTTC
CASSPRLDRGYGYTF
>TRBV7-9|.|.|TRBJ1-2
TGTGCCAGCAGCCCAGGGAACTATGGCTACACCTTC
CASSPGNYGYTF
>TRBV18|.|.|TRBJ1-2
TGTGCCAGCTCACCAGGGGGCGCGTTAAACTATGGCTACACCTTC
CASSPGGALNYGYTF
>TRBV12-3/TRBV12-4|few|.|TRBJ1-2
TGTGCCAGCAGTTTAGGGGACTTTTATGGCTACACCTTC
CASSLGDFYGYTF
>TRBV5-4|.|TRBD2|TRBJ2-7
TGTGCCAGCAGCTTGGAACTAGCGTCCTACGAGCAGTACTTC
CASSLELASYEQYF
>TRBV18|.|TRBD1|TRBJ2-7
TGTGCCAGCTCACCAGGACAGGGCTGGTACTTC
CASSPGQGWYF
>TRBV14|once|.|TRBJ2-5
TGTGCCAGCAGCCTCTCGTACCAAGAGACCCAGTACTTC
CASSLSYQETQYF
>TRBV3-1/TRBV3-2|.|TRBD1|TRBJ1-3
TGTGCCAGCAGCCAAGGGACCAGGGGGGGTAACACCATATATTTT
CASSQGTRGGNTIYF
>TRBV13|.|TRBD2|TRBJ2-3
TGTGCCAGCAGCCCAAGACTAGCGGGAGCATCAGATACGCAGTATTTT
CASSPRLAGASDTQYF
>TRBV27|.|TRBD1|TRBJ1-5
TGTGCCAGCAGTTTAGGGTCAGGGGGCCTCAGAGGCAATCAGCCCCAGCATTTT
CASSLGSGGLRGNQPQHF
>TRBV12-5|.|.|TRBJ1-2
TGTGCTAGTGGCCAGGGGACAAGAGGGAAGTCTGGCTACACCTTC
CASGQGTRGKSGYTF
>TRBV15|.|.|TRBJ2-1
TGTGCCACCAGCACCGGGAGTAATGAGCAGTTCTTC
CATSTGSNEQFF
>TRBV5-1|once|.|TRBJ2-2
TGCGCCAGCAGCTTGAAAAGTCCCACCGGGGAGCTGTTTTTT
CASSLKSPTGELFF
>TRBV27|once|.|TRBJ2-7
TGTGCCAGCAGTTTATCGCAGGGGAGCTCCTACGAGCAGTACTTC
CASSLSQGSSYEQYF
>TRBV15|.|TRBD1|TRBJ2-4
TGTGCCACCAGCAGACCCGGGACAGCCGTAGCCAAAAACATTCAGTACTTC
CATSRPGTAVAKNIQYF
>TRBV19|.|.|TRBJ2-1
TGTGCCAGTAGCCGGCCACAGGTGGACAATGAGCAGTTCTTC
CASSRPQVDNEQFF
>TRBV27|.|.|TRBJ2-7
TGTGCCAGCAGTTCGGACGTAACTTCTTCCTACGAGCAGTACTTC
CASSSDVTSSYEQYF
>TRBV28|.|.|TRBJ1-2
TGTGCCAGCGGGGGGGTACAAGGGACTACTAACTATGGCTACACCTTC
CASGGVQGTTNYGYTF
>TRBV18|.|.|TRBJ2-2
TGTGCCAGCTCACCCTCCGGGACCACGAACACCGGGGAGCTGTTTTTT
CASSPSGTTNTGELFF
>TRBV24-1|.|.|TRBJ2-2
TGTGCCACCGCGCGGGGGAACACCGGGGAGCTGTTTTTT
CATARGNTGELFF
>TRBV19|.|TRBD2|TRBJ2-7
TGTGCCAGTAGCCAGATTCCGGGACTAGTAGCCGACGAGCAGTACTTC
CASSQIPGLVADEQYF
>TRBV5-1|.|.|TRBJ1-5
TGCGCCAGCAGCGACCTAGATCAGCCCCAGCATTTT
CASSDLDQPQHF
>TRBV18|.|TRBD2|TRBJ2-7
TGTGCCAGCTCACGGTCACTAGCGAAGTTGAGGGAGCAGTACTTC
CASSRSLAKLREQYF
>TRBV2|.|.|TRBJ1-1
TGTGCCAGCAGTGAACGGTCTTGGGCAGGAGGTAAGAACACTGAAGCTTTCTTT
CASSERSWAGGKNTEAFF
>TRBV27|.|TRBD2|TRBJ2-1
TGTGCCACCCTGAAACGAGGGACTACCGTCCTGCTAGGTGCCCACAATGAGCAGTTCTTC
CATLKRGTTVLLGAHNEQFF
>TRBV5-6|.|.|TRBJ1-5
TGTGCCAGCAGCTTGGCCGTTGAGGGTTGGCAGCCCCAGCATTTT
CASSLAVEGWQPQHF
>TRBV2|.|.|TRBJ2-7
TGTGCCAGCAGTGGGGGACGGACCTACGAGCAGTACTTC
CASSGGRTYEQYF
>TRBV20-1|.|.|TRBJ2-1
TGCAGTGTGCGAGGCGGCAATGAGCAGTTCTTC
CSVRGGNEQFF
>TRBV28|.|.|TRBJ2-7
TGTGCCAGCAGTTTAGCCCGGGCAGGGGAATACGAGCAGTACTTC
CASSLARAGEYEQYF
>TRBV5-8|.|TRBD2|TRBJ2-5
TGTGCCAGCAGCTTGGTCGTTAGCGGGAGTGAGACCCAGTACTTC
CASSLVVSGSETQYF
>TRBV6-5|.|TRBD1|TRBJ1-5
TGTGCCAGCAGTTATAGACAGGGCAGCAATCAGCCCCAGCATTTT
CASSYRQGSNQPQHF
>TRBV7-9|.|.|TRBJ2-1
TGTGCCAGCAGCCTAGGGACTGGCAATGAGCAGTTCTTC
CASSLGTGNEQFF
>TRBV5-1|.|.|TRBJ2-1
TGCGCCAGCAGCTGGGACTGGAGCTCCTACAATGAGCAGTTCTTC
CASSWDWSSYNEQFF
>TRBV12-3/TRBV12-4|.|.|TRBJ2-3
TGTGCCAGCAGACTGGGGACCGCAGATACGCAGTATTTT
CASRLGTADTQYF
>TRBV19|.|TRBD1|TRBJ1-2
TGTGCCTCTTCCGGGACAGGGGCATATGGCTACACCTTC
CASSGTGAYGYTF
>TRBV19|.|TRBD1|TRBJ2-3
TGTGCCAGTAGTATCCGGGACAGGGCCGGAGATACGCAGTATTTT
CASSIRDRAGDTQYF
>TRBV7-8|.|.|TRBJ1-6
TGTGCCAGCAGCTTAGGGGCGGAGGGTAATTCACCCCTCCACTTT
CASSLGAEGNSPLHF
>TRBV20-1|.|.|TRBJ1-5
TGCAGTGCTAGTAAGACGGGGGGGATTAGCAATCAGCCCCAGCATTTT
CSASKTGGISNQPQHF
>TRBV5-6|.|TRBD1|TRBJ2-3
TGTGCCAGCAGCCTGCCGGACAGGGGGGCAGATACGCAGTATTTT
CASSLPDRGADTQYF
>TRBV6-4|.|.|TRBJ2-2
TGTGCCAGCAGTGACCTAAGACAGCCAGATTGGACCGGGGAGCTGTTTTTT
CASSDLRQPDWTGELFF
>TRBV4-3|.|.|TRBJ1-3
TGCGCCAGCAGCCAAGATCGGGCAGGGTATGGAAACACCATATATTTT
CASSQDRAGYGNTIYF